The 3 T cell receptor beta chains in this list originate from one sample, sequenced in a study of T cell clones after liver transplantation. Some clones are missing from TCRdb's copy, which holds only in-frame ones; the method was immunoSEQ multiplex PCR. Here the sample spans approximately 100,000 clones, 75% to 85% being singletons. Sequenced material: CD4+ T cells from blood, taken before liver transplant. The receptors come from a human donor who received a liver transplant.

The rearrangement joins TRBV4-2 to TRBJ2-1, with D maybe TRBD2 (7 bases). The CDR3 is 16 amino acids. V shed 3 bases and J shed 2 bases, with 14 bases lying between them. Germline values: CDR1 LGHNA, CDR2 YNFKEQ. The CDR3 loop reads CASSQGAGTTYNEQFF. The DNA for the CDR3 is TGTGCCAGCAGCCAGGGGGCCGGGACTACCTACAATGAGCAGTTCTTC.

This clone was picked up a small number of times. The V call is TRBV6-5, the J call TRBJ1-5; 7 bases align to TRBD1. The germline gives CDR1 MNHEY, CDR2 SVGAGI. Unmatched junction bases numbered 9, after V lost 6 bases and J lost 7 bases. The CDR3 runs to 14 residues. The CDR3 here is CASSRTGGGQPQHF. The DNA for the CDR3 is TGTGCCAGCAGCCGGACAGGAGGGGGGCAGCCCCAGCATTTT.

The chain joins TRBV18 to TRBJ2-7; D is possibly TRBD2 (6 bases). In germline, CDR1 is KGHSH, CDR2 LQKENI. The CDR3 is made up of 17 amino acids. The V and J ends lost 3 bases and 3 bases respectively, with 21 bases between them. CDR3: CASSPPRDLKWGYEQYF. CDR3 nucleotide sequence: TGTGCCAGCTCACCGCCCCGGGACTTAAAATGGGGCTACGAGCAGTACTTC.